This T cell receptor (beta chain) originates from a study of T cells in Graves' hyperthyroidism and ophthalmopathy. Study at large: Once the initial diagnosis was made, peripheral blood was obtained before any treatment.

Study-wide results and caveats: Peripheral blood also featured most of the thyroid clonotypes expanded above 0.001.

Amplified TCR beta CDR3 regions came from RNA transcripts. Using the HTBI primer set, a first-round RT-PCR was run on the TCR CDR3. TCRdb recomputed calls from the multiplex PCR reads with MiXCR, one row per CDR3 protein. The table records 350,000 or so distinct CDR3 sequences, about a sixth of them present only once. Germline V gene data show CDR1 as SGHTA and CDR2 as FQGNSA. Trimming cost V 3 bases and J 4 bases, with 15 bases left between them. The CDR3 length is 15 residues. The authors obtained PBMCs from around 11 ml of fresh peripheral blood. This clonotype appeared many times. What it binds is unknown.

This chain links TRBV7-2 with TRBJ1-1, with a weak D call TRBD1 (5 bases). Sequences were obtained from blood. The sequence came from a woman between 40 and 55 years old with Graves' ophthalmopathy. The CDR3 nucleotides are TGTGCCAGCAGCTTCACTCCGGGACTCAGCACTGAAGCTTTCTTT. It yields the protein CASSFTPGLSTEAFF.